The sequence of this T cell receptor (beta chain) was determined in a study of response to subunit inactivated influenza vaccine. TCRdb called the RT-PCR reads again in MiXCR, with one record for every CDR3 protein. The sample lists 710,000 or so distinct CDR3 sequences, approximately 14% seen once, with around a tenth in the top ten. The CDR3 has 13 residues. Germline CDR1 SQVTM, CDR2 ANQGSEA. V was trimmed by 4 bases and J by 6 bases, leaving 15 bases between them. The sample consisted of PBMCs from blood, taken 11 to 12 days after vaccination. The sequence was collected from a man aged 50 to 60 who received an inactivated influenza vaccine. This sequence joins TRBV29-1 and TRBJ1-2; no clear D. The CDR3 region is CSVVPNLKDGYTF. The CDR3 DNA reads as TGCAGCGTTGTTCCTAACCTCAAGGATGGCTACACCTTC.